This T cell receptor beta chain appears in the sequencing data of a study of early stage breast cancer tumors. Sequencing was performed with immunoSEQ multiplex PCR; in TCRdb, only in-frame clones are kept and a portion is missing. The sample records 51,000 or so clones, approximately 80% being singletons. CDR1 ENHRY and CDR2 SYGVKD come from the germline V gene. The CDR3 contains 14 residues. Trimming removed 3 bases from V and 10 bases from J, with 15 bases in between. This TCR was recovered from a person aged 50-59 years with breast cancer. V is TRBV10-3 and J is TRBJ1-4; D call uncertain. What was sequenced was blood. The CDR3 here is CAISESVGLGKLFF. The CDR3 DNA reads TGTGCCATCAGTGAAAGCGTCGGGTTGGGAAAACTGTTTTTT.